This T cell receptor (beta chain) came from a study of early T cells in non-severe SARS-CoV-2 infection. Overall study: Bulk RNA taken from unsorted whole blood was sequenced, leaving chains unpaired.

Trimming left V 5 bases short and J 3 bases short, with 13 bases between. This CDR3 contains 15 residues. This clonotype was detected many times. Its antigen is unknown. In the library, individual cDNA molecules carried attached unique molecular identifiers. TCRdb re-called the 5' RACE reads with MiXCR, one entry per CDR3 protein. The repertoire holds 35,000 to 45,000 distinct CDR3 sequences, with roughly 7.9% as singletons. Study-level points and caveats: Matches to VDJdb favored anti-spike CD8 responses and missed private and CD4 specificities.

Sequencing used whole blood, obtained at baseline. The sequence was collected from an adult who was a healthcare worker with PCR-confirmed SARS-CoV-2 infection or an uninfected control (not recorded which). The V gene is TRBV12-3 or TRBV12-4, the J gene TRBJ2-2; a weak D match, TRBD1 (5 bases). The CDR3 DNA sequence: TGTGCCAGCAGTAAGAGACAGCTCCACACCGGGGAGCTGTTTTTT. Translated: CASSKRQLHTGELFF.